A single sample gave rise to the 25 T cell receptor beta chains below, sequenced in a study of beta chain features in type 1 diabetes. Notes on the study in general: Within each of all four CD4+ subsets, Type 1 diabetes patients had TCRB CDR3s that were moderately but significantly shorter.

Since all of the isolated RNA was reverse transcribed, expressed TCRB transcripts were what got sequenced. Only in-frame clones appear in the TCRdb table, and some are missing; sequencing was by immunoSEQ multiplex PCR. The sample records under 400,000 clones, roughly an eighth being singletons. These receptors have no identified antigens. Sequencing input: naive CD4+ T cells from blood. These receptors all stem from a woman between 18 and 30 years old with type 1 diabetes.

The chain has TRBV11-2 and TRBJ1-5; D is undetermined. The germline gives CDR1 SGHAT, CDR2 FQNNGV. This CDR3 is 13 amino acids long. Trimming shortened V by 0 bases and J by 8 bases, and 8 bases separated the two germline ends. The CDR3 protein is CASSLDFSEPQHF. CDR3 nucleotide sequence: TGTGCCAGCAGCTTAGACTTCTCGGAGCCCCAGCATTTT. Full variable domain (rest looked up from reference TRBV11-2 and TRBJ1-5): EAGVAQSPRYKIIEKRQSVAFWCNPISGHATLYWYQQILGQGPKLLIQFQNNGVVDDSQLPKDRFSAERLKGVDSTLKIQPAKLEDSAVYLCASSLDFSEPQHFGDGTRLSIL.

CDR3 coding DNA: TGCGCCAGCAGCCAGAGGGTCGTGAATGAGCAGTTCTTC. Protein: CASSQRVVNEQFF. The J gene is TRBJ2-1, the V gene TRBV4-1, with D maybe TRBD2 (5 bases). Germline CDR1 and CDR2: MGHRA and YSYEKL. The CDR3 is 13 residues long. V lost 3 bases to trimming and J lost 7 bases, with 10 bases between them.

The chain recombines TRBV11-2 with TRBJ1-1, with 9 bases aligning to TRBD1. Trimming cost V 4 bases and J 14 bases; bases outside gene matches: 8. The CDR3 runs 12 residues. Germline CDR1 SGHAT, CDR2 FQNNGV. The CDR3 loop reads CASSSSGTGLFF. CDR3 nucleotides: TGTGCCAGCAGCTCGTCCGGGACAGGGCTCTTCTTT.

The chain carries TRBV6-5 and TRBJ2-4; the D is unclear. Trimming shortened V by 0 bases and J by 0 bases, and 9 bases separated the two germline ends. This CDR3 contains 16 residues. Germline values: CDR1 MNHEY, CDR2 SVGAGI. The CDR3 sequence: CASSYSVSLAKNIQYF. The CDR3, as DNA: TGTGCCAGCAGTTACTCGGTCAGTCTAGCCAAAAACATTCAGTACTTC.

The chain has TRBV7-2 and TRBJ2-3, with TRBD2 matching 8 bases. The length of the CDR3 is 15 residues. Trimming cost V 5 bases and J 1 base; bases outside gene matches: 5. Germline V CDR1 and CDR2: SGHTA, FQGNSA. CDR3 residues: CASSPLSGGTDTQYF. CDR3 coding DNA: TGTGCCAGCAGCCCACTTAGCGGGGGCACAGATACGCAGTATTTT. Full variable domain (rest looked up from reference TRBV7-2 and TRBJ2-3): GAGVSQSPSNKVTEKGKDVELRCDPISGHTALYWYRQSLGQGLEFLIYFQGNSAPDKSGLPSDRFSAERTGGSVSTLTIQRTQQEDSAVYLCASSPLSGGTDTQYFGPGTRLTVL.

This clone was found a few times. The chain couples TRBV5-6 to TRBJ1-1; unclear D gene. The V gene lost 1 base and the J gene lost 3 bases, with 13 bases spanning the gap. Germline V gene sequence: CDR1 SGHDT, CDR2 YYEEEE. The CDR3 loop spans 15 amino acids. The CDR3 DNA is TGTGCCAGCAGCTTGCCCACAAGACTTCACACTGAAGCTTTCTTT. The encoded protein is CASSLPTRLHTEAFF.

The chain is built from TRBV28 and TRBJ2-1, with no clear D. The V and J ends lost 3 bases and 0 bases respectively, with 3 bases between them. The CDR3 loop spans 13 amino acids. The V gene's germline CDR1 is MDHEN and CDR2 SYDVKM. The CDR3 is CASSFSSYNEQFF. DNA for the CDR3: TGTGCCAGCAGTTTTAGCTCCTACAATGAGCAGTTCTTC.

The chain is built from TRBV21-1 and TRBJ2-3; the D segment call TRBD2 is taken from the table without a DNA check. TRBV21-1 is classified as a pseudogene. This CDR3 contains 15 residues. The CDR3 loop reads CASRRSGGAPDTQYF. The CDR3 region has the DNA TGTGCCAGCAGGAGGAGCGGGGGGGCTCCCGATACGCAGTATTTT.

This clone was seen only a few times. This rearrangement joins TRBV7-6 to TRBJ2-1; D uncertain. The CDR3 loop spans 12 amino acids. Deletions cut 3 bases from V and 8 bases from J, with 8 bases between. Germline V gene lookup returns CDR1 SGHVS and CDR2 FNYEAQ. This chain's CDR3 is CASSFAADEQFF. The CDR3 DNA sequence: TGTGCCAGCAGCTTTGCGGCGGATGAGCAGTTCTTC.

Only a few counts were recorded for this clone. The DNA of the CDR3 is TGTGCCAGCGGGGGCAGAGTTGACCCCGGGGAGCTGTTTTTT. Translation: CASGGRVDPGELFF. The rearrangement joins TRBV2 to TRBJ2-2; possible D gene TRBD1, 6 bases. Germline V gives CDR1 SNHLY, CDR2 FYNNEI. Deletions cut 8 bases from V and 6 bases from J, with 16 bases between. This CDR3 is 14 amino acids long. The variable domain in full, with the rest retrieved from reference TRBV2 and TRBJ2-2, is EPEVTQTPSHQVTQMGQEVILRCVPISNHLYFYWYRQILGQKVEFLVSFYNNEISEKSEIFDDQFSVERPDGSNFTLKIRSTKLEDSAMYFCASGGRVDPGELFFGEGSRLTVL.

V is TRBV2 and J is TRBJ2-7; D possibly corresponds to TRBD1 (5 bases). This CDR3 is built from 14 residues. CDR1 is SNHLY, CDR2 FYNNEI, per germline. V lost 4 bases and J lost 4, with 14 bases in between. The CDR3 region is CASSGTTAAYEQYF. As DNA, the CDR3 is TGTGCCAGCAGTGGGACAACCGCTGCGTACGAGCAGTACTTC.

The CDR3 DNA is TGTGCCAGCAGTCCAGACGGCAGGGCGAACACTGAAGCTTTCTTT. Translating it yields CASSPDGRANTEAFF. The V call is TRBV7-9, the J call TRBJ1-1; D is perhaps TRBD1 (5 bases). V was pared by 6 bases and J by 1 base, with 15 bases between. From germline, CDR1 is SEHNR and CDR2 FQNEAQ (reference sequence). There are 15 residues in the CDR3.

CDR3 sequence reads: CASSLRSDYSNQPQHF. The DNA for the CDR3 is TGTGCCAGTAGTCTTCGGAGCGACTATAGCAATCAGCCCCAGCATTTT. This chain links TRBV19 with TRBJ1-5, with D unclear. Germline CDR1 and CDR2: LNHDA and SQIVND (reference sequence). The V and J ends lost 5 bases and 0 bases respectively, with 14 bases between them. This CDR3 has 16 amino acids. Full variable domain (missing parts from reference TRBV19 and TRBJ1-5): DGGITQSPKYLFRKEGQNVTLSCEQNLNHDAMYWYRQDPGQGLRLIYYSQIVNDFQKGDIAEGYSVSREKKESFPLTVTSAQKNPTAFYLCASSLRSDYSNQPQHFGDGTRLSIL.

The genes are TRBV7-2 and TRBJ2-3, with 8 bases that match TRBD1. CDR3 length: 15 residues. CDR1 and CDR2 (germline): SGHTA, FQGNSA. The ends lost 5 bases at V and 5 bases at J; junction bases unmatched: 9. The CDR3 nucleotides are TGTGCCAGCAGCACAGCGGGCAGGGGGCGAGATACGCAGTATTTT. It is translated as CASSTAGRGRDTQYF.

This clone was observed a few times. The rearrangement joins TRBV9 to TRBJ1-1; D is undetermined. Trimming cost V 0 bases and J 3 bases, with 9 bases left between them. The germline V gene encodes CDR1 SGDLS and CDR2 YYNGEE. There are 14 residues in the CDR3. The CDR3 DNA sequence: TGTGCCAGCAGCGTAGAGGTCGGGGACACTGAAGCTTTCTTT. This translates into CASSVEVGDTEAFF.

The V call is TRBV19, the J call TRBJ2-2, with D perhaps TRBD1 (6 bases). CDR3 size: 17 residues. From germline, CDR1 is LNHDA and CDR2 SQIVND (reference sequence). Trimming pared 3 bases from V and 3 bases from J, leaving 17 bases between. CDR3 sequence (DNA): TGTGCCAGTAGTATCGACTTCGTAGGGGGTGACACCGGGGAGCTGTTTTTT. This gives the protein CASSIDFVGGDTGELFF.

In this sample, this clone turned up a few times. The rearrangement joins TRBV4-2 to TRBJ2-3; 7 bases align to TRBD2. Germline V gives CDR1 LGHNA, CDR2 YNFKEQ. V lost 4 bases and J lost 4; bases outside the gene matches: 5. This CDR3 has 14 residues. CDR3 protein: CASSRASGPDTQYF. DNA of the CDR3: TGTGCCAGCAGCCGGGCTAGCGGTCCAGATACGCAGTATTTT.

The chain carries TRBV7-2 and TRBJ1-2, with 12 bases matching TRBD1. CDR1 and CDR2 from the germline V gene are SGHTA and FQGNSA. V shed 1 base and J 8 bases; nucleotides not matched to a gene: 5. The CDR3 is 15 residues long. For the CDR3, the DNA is TGTGCCAGCAGCTTAGAGGGACAGGGGGCAAGCGGCTACACCTTC. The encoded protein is CASSLEGQGASGYTF.

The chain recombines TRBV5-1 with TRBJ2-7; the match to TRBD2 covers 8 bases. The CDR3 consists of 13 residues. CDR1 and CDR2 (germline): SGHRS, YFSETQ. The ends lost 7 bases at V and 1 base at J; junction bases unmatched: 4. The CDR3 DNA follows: TGCGCCAGCGGGGTAGCGGGGTCCTACGAGCAGTACTTC. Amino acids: CASGVAGSYEQYF.

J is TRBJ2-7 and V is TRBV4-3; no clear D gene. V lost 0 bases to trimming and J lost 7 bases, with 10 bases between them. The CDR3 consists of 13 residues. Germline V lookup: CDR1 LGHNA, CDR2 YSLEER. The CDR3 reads CASSQEFVTEQYF. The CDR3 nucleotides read TGCGCCAGCAGCCAAGAATTTGTGACAGAGCAGTACTTC.

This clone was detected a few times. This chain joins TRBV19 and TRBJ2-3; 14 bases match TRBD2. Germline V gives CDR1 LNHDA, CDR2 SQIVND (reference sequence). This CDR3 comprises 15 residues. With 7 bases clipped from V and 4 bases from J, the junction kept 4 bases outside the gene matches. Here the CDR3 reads CASTRTSGRSDTQYF. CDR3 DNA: TGTGCCAGTACCCGGACTAGCGGGAGGTCAGATACGCAGTATTTT.

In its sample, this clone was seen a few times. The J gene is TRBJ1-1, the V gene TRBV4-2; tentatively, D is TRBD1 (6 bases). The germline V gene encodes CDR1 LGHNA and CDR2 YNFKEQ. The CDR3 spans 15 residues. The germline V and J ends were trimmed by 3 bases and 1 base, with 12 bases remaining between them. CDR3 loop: CASSQGQTGNTEAFF. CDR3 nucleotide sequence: TGTGCCAGCAGCCAGGGACAAACTGGGAACACTGAAGCTTTCTTT.

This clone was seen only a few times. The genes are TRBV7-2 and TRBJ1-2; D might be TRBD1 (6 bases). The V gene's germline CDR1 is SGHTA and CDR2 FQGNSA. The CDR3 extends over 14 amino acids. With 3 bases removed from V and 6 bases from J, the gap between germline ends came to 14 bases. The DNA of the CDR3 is TGTGCCAGCAGCTTCATGGGGGCCTCGCATGGCTACACCTTC. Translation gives CASSFMGASHGYTF.

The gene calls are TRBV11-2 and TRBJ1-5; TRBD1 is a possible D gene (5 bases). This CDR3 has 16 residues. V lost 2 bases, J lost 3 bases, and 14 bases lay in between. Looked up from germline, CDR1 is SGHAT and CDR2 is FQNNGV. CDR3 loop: CASSLSPWGVNQPQHF. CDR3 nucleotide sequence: TGTGCCAGCAGCTTAAGTCCGTGGGGGGTCAATCAGCCCCAGCATTTT.

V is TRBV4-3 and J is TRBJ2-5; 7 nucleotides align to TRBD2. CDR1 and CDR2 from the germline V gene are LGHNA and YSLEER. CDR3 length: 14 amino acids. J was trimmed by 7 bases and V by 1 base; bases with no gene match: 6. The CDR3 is CASSQGEGSGTQYF. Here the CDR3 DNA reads TGCGCCAGCAGCCAAGGGGAGGGTTCCGGGACCCAGTACTTC.